Only one count was recorded for the clone carrying this TCR beta chain. The sample contains more than one DNA sequence encoding this CDR3. The data were produced by immunoSEQ multiplex PCR, yet TCRdb's version contains in-frame clones alone and is incomplete. The sample lists around 580,000 clones; roughly 98% were seen once. V gave up 4 bases and J gave up 4 bases, with 9 bases separating them. The CDR3 sequence is 12 residues long. CDR1 is SGHRS and CDR2 is YFSETQ in the germline V gene. This record comes from a study of shared clonotypes between healthy human individuals. Only CD45RO-negative cells positively selected for CCR7 counted as naive CD8 cells, so terminally differentiated effector memory CD45RA+ cells were excluded.

This chain uses TRBV5-1 with TRBJ2-7; possible D gene TRBD1, 5 bases. The receptor's source is a man aged 25-40 years in good health. Sequencing input: naive CD8+ T cells sorted from blood. CDR3 region: CASSTDSYEQYF. The CDR3 coding sequence is TGCGCCAGCAGCACTGACAGTTACGAGCAGTACTTC.